This T cell receptor beta chain was identified during a study of shared clonotypes between healthy human individuals (TCRdb year 2020). About the investigation overall: The cohort comprised two women and a few men aged 18 to 49 years. For each donor, CD4 naive and CD4 memory were each run on three plates, CD8 naive on two plates, and CD8 memory on one plate. Blood TCR repertoires of a handful of healthy adults were deeply sequenced to estimate repertoire size and the extent of clonotype sharing between individuals. Each donor's leukapheresis produced roughly between about 0.8 and 8.9 billion PBMCs. Different laboratories and diverse techniques were used to prepare libraries and sequence TCR repertoires, to increase sequencing depth and limit assay-specific biases.

To note about this clone: No antigen is known for it. Base quality data are lacking; no much larger clone is found one base away.

Using the deep immunoSEQ assay, TCR CDR3 regions were amplified from genomic DNA by multiplex PCR. For each cell subset, the extracted genomic DNA was distributed evenly across all wells of several immunoSEQ 96-well plates, and each plate served as one replicate. Each replicate PCR for sorted subsets received 150 to 250 ng genomic DNA, equal to tens of thousands of T cell genomes. Purified libraries were quantified with a Qubit 3.0 fluorometer, sized on a Bioanalyzer 2100, and re-quantified with the KAPA Library Quantification kit. Every immunoSEQ 96-well plate was sequenced on a separate single-read 150-cycle Illumina NextSeq 550 flow cell. For the original study's pipeline: The immunoSEQ output contained only junctional sequences without quality scores, so filtering could not match that applied to full-length reads. Sequences were annotated with PyIR, a Python wrapper for IgBLAST v1.9, and V/J genes and CDR3 were assigned using IMGT germline references. Reads were removed for weak V/J assignments (E-value above 1e-6), missing CDR3, stop codons, out-of-frame junctions, or ambiguous translated residues. V3J clonotypes were defined as sequences sharing the same inferred V gene, J gene, and CDR3 amino acid sequence. The percentage overlap between two repertoires was calculated by dividing the number of shared unique clonotypes by the size of the smaller repertoire. RTK rarefaction, the Chao1 estimator, and Recon v2.1 estimates of unobserved clonotypes were used to assess repertoire richness. For all TCRbeta clonotypes obtained by the gDNA method from a handful of donors, generation probabilities were computed with OLGA. Here the immuneACCESS table is served through TCRdb, limited to in-frame sequences with V and J called. Missing clones are a known gap in these copies; in checked studies unresolved V genes cover under half, and the rest lacks a known reason. Clonal size and the V and J genes are those of that table, whereas D and trimming came from the DNA. The table for this sample lists about 1.5 million clones; about 98% of them were counted only once. The top ten clones comprise about 0.4% of the sample.

The donors were healthy, HIV-negative adults with no recently reported acute infections or vaccinations. Every donor was a Caucasian adult living in Nashville, Tennessee, USA. CD4+ T cells were enriched by magnetic negative selection; naive cells were then positively selected on CD45RA, and the negative fraction formed the memory subset. After blood collection by leukapheresis, PBMCs were isolated using Ficoll-Histopaque density gradient centrifugation and then cryopreserved in the vapor phase of liquid nitrogen. Analytical flow cytometry was used to check the purity and quantity of every magnetically sorted T cell population. Genomic DNA was isolated from every sorted fraction and measured by UV absorbance on a Nanodrop 2000c. The trim is 7 bases for V and 4 bases for J, with a gap of 14 bases between the germline ends. Including the terminal cysteine and phenylalanine, the CDR3 comprises 13 residues. Only the CDR3 region is kept as DNA, spanning 39 bases read in frame from base 1. Sequences MNHEY (CDR1) and SMNVEV (CDR2) are obtained from the germline V gene (reference sequence).

What the authors observed across the whole study: Because the study included a small number of donors, the genetic and exposure-history diversity represented was limited. Sharing across four donors was observed for about 5% of naive CD4, 3% to 4% of naive CD8, 2% to 2.5% of memory CD4, and about 0.4% of memory CD8 clonotypes. Sampling was restricted to blood, and TCR repertoires in tissues likely differ from the TCR repertoires found in blood. Based on pairwise subsampling, the degree of clonotype sharing among donors was expected to be affected by sequencing depth. Larger estimated clonotype richness was generally found for naive subsets than for memory subsets. Clonotypes shared by all four sorted-subset donors showed higher generation probabilities than non-shared clonotypes. Even with the large sequencing depth, rarefaction of the sorted-subset datasets indicated that sequencing was incomplete.

Material: naive CD4+ T cells sorted from blood. The cell subset or site tag for this specimen amounts to: CD45RA+ positively selected. This chain joins TRBV27 to TRBJ2-7; the D region possibly corresponds to TRBD1 (5 bases align). The receptor was isolated from a man younger than 45 in good health. The CDR3 amino acid sequence is: CASIDRTSYEQYF. Read as DNA, the sequence is TGTGCCAGCATAGATCGGACATCTTACGAGCAGTACTTC.